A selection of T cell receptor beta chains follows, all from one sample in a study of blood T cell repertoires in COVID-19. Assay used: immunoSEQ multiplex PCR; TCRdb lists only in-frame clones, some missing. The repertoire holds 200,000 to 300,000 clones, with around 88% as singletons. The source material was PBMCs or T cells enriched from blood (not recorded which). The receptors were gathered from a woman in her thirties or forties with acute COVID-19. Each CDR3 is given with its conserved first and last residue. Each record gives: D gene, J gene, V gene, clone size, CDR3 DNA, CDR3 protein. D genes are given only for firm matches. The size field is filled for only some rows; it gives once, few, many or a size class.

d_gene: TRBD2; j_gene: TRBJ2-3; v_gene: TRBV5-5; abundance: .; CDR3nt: TGTGCCAGCAGCTTGGCCCCGGGGCAGCGGGGAGATACGCAGTATTTT; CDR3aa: CASSLAPGQRGDTQYF
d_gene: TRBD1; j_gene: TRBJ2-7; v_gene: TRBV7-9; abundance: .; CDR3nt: TGTGCCAGCAGCTTAGGAGGGACAGGAGTCCGGTCCTACGAGCAGTACTTC; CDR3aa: CASSLGGTGVRSYEQYF
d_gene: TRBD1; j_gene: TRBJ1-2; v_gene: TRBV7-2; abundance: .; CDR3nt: TGTGCCAGCAGCCTCCAACAGGGGCGCTATGGCTACACCTTC; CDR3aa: CASSLQQGRYGYTF
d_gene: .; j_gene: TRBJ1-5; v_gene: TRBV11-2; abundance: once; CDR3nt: TGTGCCAGCAGCTTAGAGGCGGCAGCGTACAGCAATCAGCCCCAGCATTTT; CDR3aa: CASSLEAAAYSNQPQHF
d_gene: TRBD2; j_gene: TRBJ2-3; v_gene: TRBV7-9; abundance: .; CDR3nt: TGTGCCAGCAGCGCCCCGGGACTAGCGGGCACAGATACGCAGTATTTT; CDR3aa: CASSAPGLAGTDTQYF
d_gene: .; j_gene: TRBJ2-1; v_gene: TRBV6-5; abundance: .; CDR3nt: TGTGCCAGCAGCTACACCGAGGGCTACAATGAGCAGTTCTTC; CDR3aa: CASSYTEGYNEQFF
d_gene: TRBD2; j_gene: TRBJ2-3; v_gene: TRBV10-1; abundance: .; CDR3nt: TGCGCCAGCAGAGCTACTAAAGCGGGGTCTTCAGATACGCAGTATTTT; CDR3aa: CASRATKAGSSDTQYF
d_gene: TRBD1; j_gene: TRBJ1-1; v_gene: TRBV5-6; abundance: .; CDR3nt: TGTGCCAGCAGCTCAGGGGGGACTGAAGCTTTCTTT; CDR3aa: CASSSGGTEAFF
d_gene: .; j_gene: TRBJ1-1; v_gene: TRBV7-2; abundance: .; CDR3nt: TGTGCCAGCAGCGTCGACACGGCATACAGTGCTTTCTTT; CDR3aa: CASSVDTAYSAFF
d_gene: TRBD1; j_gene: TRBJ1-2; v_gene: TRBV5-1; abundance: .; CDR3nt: TGCGCCAGCAGCCTGACAGGGTTAGACTATGGCTACACCTTC; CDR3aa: CASSLTGLDYGYTF
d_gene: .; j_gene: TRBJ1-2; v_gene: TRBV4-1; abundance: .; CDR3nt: TGCGCCAGCAGCCAAGTTGGACAGAGAAACACCTTC; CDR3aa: CASSQVGQRNTF
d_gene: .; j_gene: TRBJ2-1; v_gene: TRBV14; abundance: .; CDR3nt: TGTGCCAGCAGCCAAGTTCGGAGTTTTTACGACAATGAGCAGTTCTTC; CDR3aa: CASSQVRSFYDNEQFF
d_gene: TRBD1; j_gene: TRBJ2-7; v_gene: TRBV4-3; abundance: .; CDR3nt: TGCGCCAGCAGCCAATCCGTCGGGACAGGGACCCACGAGCAGTACTTC; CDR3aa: CASSQSVGTGTHEQYF
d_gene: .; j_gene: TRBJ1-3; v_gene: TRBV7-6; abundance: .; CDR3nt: TGTGCCAGCAGCTACTACAGGGAGGGCTCTGGAAACACCATATATTTT; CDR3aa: CASSYYREGSGNTIYF
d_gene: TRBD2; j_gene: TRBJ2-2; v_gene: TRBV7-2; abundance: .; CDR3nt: TGTGCCAGCAGCCCACAGGGACTAGCGGGAGGAAACACCGGGGAGCTGTTTTTT; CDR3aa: CASSPQGLAGGNTGELFF
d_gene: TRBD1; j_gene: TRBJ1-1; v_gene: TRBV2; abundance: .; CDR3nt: TGTGCCAGCCTAGGTCAGGGCAGGGGGCTCGAAGCTTTCTTT; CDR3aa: CASLGQGRGLEAFF
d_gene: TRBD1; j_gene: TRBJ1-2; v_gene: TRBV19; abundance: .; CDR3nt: TGTGCCACACTCCCCGACAGGGCCAACTATGGCTACACCTTC; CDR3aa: CATLPDRANYGYTF
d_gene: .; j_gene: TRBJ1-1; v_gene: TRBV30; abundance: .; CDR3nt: TGTGCCTGGAGTGCTGGGGGGGATGCTTTCTTT; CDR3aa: CAWSAGGDAFF
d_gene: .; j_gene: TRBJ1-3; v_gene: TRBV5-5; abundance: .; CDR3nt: TGTGCCAGCAGCCCCCAGGGTGGGGCTCCTGGAAACACCATATATTTT; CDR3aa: CASSPQGGAPGNTIYF
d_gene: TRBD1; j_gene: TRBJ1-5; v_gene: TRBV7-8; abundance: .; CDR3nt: TGTGCCAGCAGCTTTGACAGGGACGATCAGCCCCAGCATTTT; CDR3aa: CASSFDRDDQPQHF
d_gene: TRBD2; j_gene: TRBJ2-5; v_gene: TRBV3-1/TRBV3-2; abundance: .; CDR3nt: TGTGCCAGCAGCCAAGATCTTGGGAGCGGGAACGGTCAAGAGACCCAGTACTTC; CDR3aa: CASSQDLGSGNGQETQYF
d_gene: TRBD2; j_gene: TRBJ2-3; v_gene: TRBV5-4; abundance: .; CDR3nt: TGTGCCAGCAGCCCGGGACTAGCGGGGGCTGCCACAGATACGCAGTATTTT; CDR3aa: CASSPGLAGAATDTQYF
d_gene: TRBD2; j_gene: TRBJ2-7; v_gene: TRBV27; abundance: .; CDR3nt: TGTGCCAGCAGCGCGGGGGGCCGCTACTACGAGCAGTACTTC; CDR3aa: CASSAGGRYYEQYF
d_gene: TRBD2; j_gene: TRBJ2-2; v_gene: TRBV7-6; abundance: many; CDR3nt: TGTGCCAGCAGCTTAGGGGGCGGGAGTACCGGGGAGCTGTTTTTT; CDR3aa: CASSLGGGSTGELFF
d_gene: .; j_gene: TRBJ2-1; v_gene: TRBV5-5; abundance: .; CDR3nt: TGTGCCAGCAGCTTGGAACTTACTTATGTCAATGAGCAGTTCTTC; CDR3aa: CASSLELTYVNEQFF
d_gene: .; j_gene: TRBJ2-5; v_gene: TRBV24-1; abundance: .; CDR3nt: TGTGCCACCAGTGACCGTAACCAAGAGACCCAGTACTTC; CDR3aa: CATSDRNQETQYF
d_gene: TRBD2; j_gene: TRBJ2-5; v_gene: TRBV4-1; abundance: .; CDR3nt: TGCGCCAGCAGCCAAGGACTAGCGGGGAACCCGGGGTGGGAGACCCAGTACTTC; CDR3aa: CASSQGLAGNPGWETQYF
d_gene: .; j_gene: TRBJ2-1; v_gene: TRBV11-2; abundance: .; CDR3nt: TGTGCCAGCAGCTTGAGGCGGTCCTACAATGAGCAGTTCTTC; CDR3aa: CASSLRRSYNEQFF
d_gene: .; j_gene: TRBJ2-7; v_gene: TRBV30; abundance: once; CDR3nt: TGTGCCTGGGCAGGACAGTCCTACGAGCAGTACTTC; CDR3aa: CAWAGQSYEQYF
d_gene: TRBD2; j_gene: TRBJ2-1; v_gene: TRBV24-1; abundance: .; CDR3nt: TGTGCCACCAGGAAAGGTAGCGGGGGATCCTACAATGAGCAGTTCTTC; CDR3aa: CATRKGSGGSYNEQFF
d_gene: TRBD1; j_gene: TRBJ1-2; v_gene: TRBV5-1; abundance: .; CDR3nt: TGCGCCACAAGGGACAGGGTCGTCGAGAACTATGGCTACACCTTC; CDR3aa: CATRDRVVENYGYTF
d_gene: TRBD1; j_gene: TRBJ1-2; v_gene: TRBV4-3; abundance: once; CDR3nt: TGCGCCAGCAGCCAAGAGCAAGACAGGGTGTTTGGCTACACCTTC; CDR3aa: CASSQEQDRVFGYTF
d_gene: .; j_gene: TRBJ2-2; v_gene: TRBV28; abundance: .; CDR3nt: TGTGCCAGCAGTTTAGAGGGGGTCAACACCGGGGAGCTGTTTTTT; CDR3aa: CASSLEGVNTGELFF
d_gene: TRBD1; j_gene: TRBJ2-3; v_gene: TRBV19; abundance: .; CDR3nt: TGTGCCAGTAGTATCCCGGGACAGAGCACAGATACGCAGTATTTT; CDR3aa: CASSIPGQSTDTQYF
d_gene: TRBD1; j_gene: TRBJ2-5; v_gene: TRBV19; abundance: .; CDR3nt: TGTGCCAGTAGGACCACAGGGGGCGTCGCCGAGACCCAGTACTTC; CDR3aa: CASRTTGGVAETQYF
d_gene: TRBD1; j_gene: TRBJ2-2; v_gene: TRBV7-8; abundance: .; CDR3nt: TGTGCCAGCAGCGGACGGACAGGGGGGGCCGGGGAGCTGTTTTTT; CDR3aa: CASSGRTGGAGELFF
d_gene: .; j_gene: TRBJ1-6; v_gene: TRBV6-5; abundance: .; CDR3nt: TGTGCCAGCAGTTACCCAGGCACCAATTCACCCCTCCACTTT; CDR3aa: CASSYPGTNSPLHF
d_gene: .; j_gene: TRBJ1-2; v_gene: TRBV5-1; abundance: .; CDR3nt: TGCGCCAGCAGGACTCTGGGGGCAATCCCCCCGGGCTATGGCTACACCTTC; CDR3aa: CASRTLGAIPPGYGYTF
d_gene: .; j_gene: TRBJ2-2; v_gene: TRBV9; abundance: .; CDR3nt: TGTGCCAGCAGCGCAATCAGGGGTGGAGGCCTATATACCGGGGAGCTGTTTTTT; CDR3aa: CASSAIRGGGLYTGELFF
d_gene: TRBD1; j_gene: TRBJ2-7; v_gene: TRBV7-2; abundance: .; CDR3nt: TGTGCCAGCAGCCTCGGGACAGGCCTCGGGAGCTACGAGCAGTACTTC; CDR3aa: CASSLGTGLGSYEQYF
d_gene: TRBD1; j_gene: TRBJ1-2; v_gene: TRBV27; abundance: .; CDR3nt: TGTGCCAGCAGTTCGCTACTCGGACAGGCTTCCAGCTACACCTTC; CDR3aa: CASSSLLGQASSYTF
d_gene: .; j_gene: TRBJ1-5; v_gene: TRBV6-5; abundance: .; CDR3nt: TGTGCCAGCAGTTCAGGGTTCACTCAGCCCCAGCATTTT; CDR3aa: CASSSGFTQPQHF
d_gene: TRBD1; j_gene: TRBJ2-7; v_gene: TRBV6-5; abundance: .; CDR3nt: TGTGCCAGCAGTCTCGACAGGGGCCCAGGTGAGCAGTACTTC; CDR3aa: CASSLDRGPGEQYF
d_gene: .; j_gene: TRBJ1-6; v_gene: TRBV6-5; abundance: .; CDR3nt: TGTGCCAGCTGTCAGGGGAATTCACCCCTCCACTTT; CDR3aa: CASCQGNSPLHF
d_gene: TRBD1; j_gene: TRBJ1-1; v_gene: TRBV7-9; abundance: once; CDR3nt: TGTGCCAGCAGTCCGGACAGGGCGGCCGGCACTGAAGCTTTCTTT; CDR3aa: CASSPDRAAGTEAFF
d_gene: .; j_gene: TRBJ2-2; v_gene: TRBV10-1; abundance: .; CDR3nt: TGCGCCAGCAGTGAATACAGCACCGGGGAGCTGTTTTTT; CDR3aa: CASSEYSTGELFF
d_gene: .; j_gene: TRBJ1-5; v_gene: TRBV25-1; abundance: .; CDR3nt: TGTGCCAGCAGTGAGGGCAGATTCTTCGGTCAGCCCCAGCATTTT; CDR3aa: CASSEGRFFGQPQHF
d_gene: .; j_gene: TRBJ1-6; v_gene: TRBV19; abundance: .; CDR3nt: TGTGCCAGTAGTAGCAGGGAGGTTAATTCACCCCTCCACTTT; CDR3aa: CASSSREVNSPLHF
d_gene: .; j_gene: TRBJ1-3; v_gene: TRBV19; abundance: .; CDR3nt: TGTGCCAGTAGGGACAGAAACTCTGGAAACACCATATATTTT; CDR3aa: CASRDRNSGNTIYF
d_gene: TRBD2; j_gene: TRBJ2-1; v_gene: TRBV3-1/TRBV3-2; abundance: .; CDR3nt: TGTGCCAGCAGCCAAGATCTTTGGACTAGCGGGAGGGCCCGTGAGCAGTTCTTC; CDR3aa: CASSQDLWTSGRAREQFF
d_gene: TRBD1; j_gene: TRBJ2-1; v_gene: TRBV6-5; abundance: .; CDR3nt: TGTGCCAGCAGTTACTCGACAGGGCCTATATACAATGAGCAGTTCTTC; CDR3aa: CASSYSTGPIYNEQFF
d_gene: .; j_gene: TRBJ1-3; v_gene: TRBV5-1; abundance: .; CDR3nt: TGCGCCAGCAGCCGAGGACAGACTTCTGGAAACACCATATATTTT; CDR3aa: CASSRGQTSGNTIYF
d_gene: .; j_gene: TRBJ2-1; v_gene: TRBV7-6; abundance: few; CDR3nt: TGTGCCAGCAGTCTCCGTACTACCTCCTACAATGAGCAGTTCTTC; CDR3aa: CASSLRTTSYNEQFF
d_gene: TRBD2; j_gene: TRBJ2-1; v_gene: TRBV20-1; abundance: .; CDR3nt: TGCAGTGCTAGTTTCGGACTAGCGGGGTTCTACAATGAGCAGTTCTTC; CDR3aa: CSASFGLAGFYNEQFF
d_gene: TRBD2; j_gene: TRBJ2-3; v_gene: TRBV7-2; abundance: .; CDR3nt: TGTGCCAGCAGCCCTAGCGGGGGGGCCGGGAGCATTAATACGCAGTATTTT; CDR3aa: CASSPSGGAGSINTQYF
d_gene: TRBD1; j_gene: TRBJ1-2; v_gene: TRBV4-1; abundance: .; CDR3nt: TGCGCCAGCAGCCAGCCAGACAGGGGGAAGTATGGCTACACCTTC; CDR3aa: CASSQPDRGKYGYTF